This paragraph reports one T cell receptor beta chain. Noted time point: after neoadjuvant nivolumab, at surgical resection. No culture or expansion preceded analysis of these blood cells. The source of the sample is a study of neoadjuvant anti-PD-1 for oral cavity cancer. Most PBMC samples had approximately 470 ng input DNA in six replicates. The method was immunoSEQ multiplex PCR; TCRdb's version includes in-frame clones alone and lacks a portion of them. The sample consists of around 7,200 clones, roughly 60% of them appearing once. This CDR3 has 15 amino acids. V dropped 3 bases and J dropped 4; count of bases not matched to a gene: 8. Germline V gives CDR1 SGHTA, CDR2 FQGNSA.

This TCR was recovered from a person aged 40 to 85 with oral cavity squamous cell carcinoma. The chain carries TRBV7-2 and TRBJ1-2, with TRBD1 matching over 7 bases. The sequenced sample was PBMCs, obtained after nivolumab (anti-PD-1) treatment. CDR3 DNA: TGTGCCAGCAGCTTCTCACGACAGGGCCCCTATGGCTACACCTTC. Residues: CASSFSRQGPYGYTF.